Below, 6 T cell receptor beta chains from the same sample are listed, as sequenced in a study of cytomegalovirus exposure and HLA in healthy donors. Both 60 Vbeta primers and 13 Jbeta primers went into the PCR. The repertoire was sequenced with immunoSEQ multiplex PCR; TCRdb's copy has only in-frame clones and lacks some. This sample yields about 120,000 clones, of which roughly 70% are seen a single time; around 4% belongs to the top ten. The sequenced sample was PBMCs. The receptors were sampled from a woman between 40 and 55 years old in good health and CMV-seronegative.

This clone was observed a few times. CDR3 residues: CASSQDGQGNGEKLFF. CDR3 nucleotides: TGCGCCAGCAGCCAAGACGGCCAGGGGAACGGTGAAAAACTGTTTTTT. The chain uses TRBV4-1 and TRBJ1-4, with TRBD1 as a possible D gene (6 bases). CDR1 is MGHRA and CDR2 is YSYEKL in the germline V gene. V was trimmed by 0 bases and J by 7 bases, leaving 15 bases between them. CDR3 length: 16 amino acids.

The chain has TRBV29-1 and TRBJ2-3, with 9 bases fitting TRBD2. The CDR3 totals 15 residues. In germline, CDR1 is SQVTM, CDR2 ANQGSEA. Trimming took 7 bases from V and 1 from J; bases not matched to a gene: 9. CDR3 DNA: TGCAGCGCTTGGAGGCGGGAGGGGGGCACAGATACGCAGTATTTT. It codes for CSAWRREGGTDTQYF.

The chain links TRBV7-9 to TRBJ2-3; D remains unclear. The V gene lost 5 bases and the J gene lost 1 base, with 4 bases spanning the gap. The CDR3 is 12 residues long. The V gene's germline CDR1 is SEHNR and CDR2 FQNEAQ (reference sequence). CDR3 DNA: TGTGCCAGCAGCCGGGGCACAGATACGCAGTATTTT. This gives the protein CASSRGTDTQYF.

The gene calls are TRBV2 and TRBJ2-3; D may be TRBD1 (6 bases). The CDR3 runs to 14 residues. V gave up 4 bases and J gave up 1 base, with 9 bases separating them. Germline assignment: CDR1 SNHLY and CDR2 FYNNEI. The CDR3 nucleotides are TGTGCCAGCAGTGTGGGGGCCGGCACAGATACGCAGTATTTT. Amino acid sequence: CASSVGAGTDTQYF. The variable domain in full, with the rest retrieved from reference TRBV2 and TRBJ2-3, is EPEVTQTPSHQVTQMGQEVILRCVPISNHLYFYWYRQILGQKVEFLVSFYNNEISEKSEIFDDQFSVERPDGSNFTLKIRSTKLEDSAMYFCASSVGAGTDTQYFGPGTRLTVL.

The rearrangement uses TRBV6-5 and TRBJ2-3; possibly TRBD1 for D (5 bases). V lost 2 bases and J lost 0, with 9 bases in between. The germline CDR1 and CDR2 sequences are MNHEY and SVGAGI. The CDR3 spans 15 residues. CDR3 sequence: CASSYGGASTDTQYF. CDR3 bases: TGTGCCAGCAGTTACGGTGGGGCAAGCACAGATACGCAGTATTTT.

V gene TRBV4-3 combines with J gene TRBJ2-1; 9 positions agree with TRBD2. The germline CDR1 and CDR2 sequences are LGHNA and YSLEER. V was pared by 6 bases and J by 8 bases, with 14 bases of the junction left unmatched. This CDR3 is built from 16 residues. This chain's CDR3 is CASRPSTGGGADEQFF. The CDR3 DNA is TGCGCCAGCAGACCATCCACTGGCGGGGGGGCGGATGAGCAGTTCTTC.